This T cell receptor (beta chain) was obtained from a study of blood T cell repertoires in COVID-19. Study-level background: COVID-19 samples from acute and convalescent phases originated in the United States, Italy and Spain.

V was clipped by 4 bases and J by 3 bases, with 16 bases between them. The CDR3 is made up of 15 amino acids. Germline-derived CDR1 and CDR2 are SGHRS and YFSETQ. All enrollees were roughly 18 to 89 years old and from fewer than 30 US areas. In assigning cohorts, the study relied on participant-reported clinical history. TCRdb keeps only in-frame clones here, not all; method: immunoSEQ multiplex PCR. Counted here are under 500,000 clones, nearly 90% occurring once; the ten biggest clones make up just under 2%. This clonotype was obtained from a woman aged 18-29 years with acute COVID-19. Sequencing was done on a sample of PBMCs or T cells enriched from blood (not recorded which). The chain joins TRBV5-1 to TRBJ1-2, with TRBD1 as a possible D gene (6 bases). Here the CDR3 DNA reads TGCGCCAGCAGCACTACCGGACAGACCTACTATGGCTACACCTTC. Translation gives CASSTTGQTYYGYTF.